This TCR beta chain came from a study of T-cell reconstitution after alpha-beta-depleted transplantation in children (dated by TCRdb to about 2016). Context from the whole study: T-cell immune reconstitution after TCRalphabeta/CD19-depleted allogeneic hematopoietic cell transplantation in children was quantitatively tracked in the study by means of TCR repertoire profiling.

CDR1 SGHAT and CDR2 FQDESV were looked up in the germline V gene (reference sequence). V loses 3 bases at its end and J loses 4 bases; junction bases beyond the gene matches: 7. CDR3 length: 16 amino acids, cysteine to phenylalanine. This entry keeps only the CDR3 DNA: 48 bases, framed from base 1. Libraries were made using PCR. Sequencing took place on an Illumina HiSeq 2500. To normalize quantification of the TCRbeta repertoire, the TCR libraries were built with molecular barcoding that relied on unique molecular identifiers. TCRdb ran its own pipeline on the public reads, namely fastp trimming at Q25 and MiXCR clone calling, and kept in-frame beta chains. CDR3 protein duplicates are merged, each entry listing the most common genes and DNA. The sample table contains 490,000 or so distinct CDR3 sequences; only one count was recorded for around an eighth of them. The ten largest clones add up to about 6% of the sample.

About this clonotype itself: There is no known antigen for this receptor. Base quality data are lacking; no much larger clone is found one base away.

This receptor was obtained from a human donor who donated a stem cell graft to a child with combined immunodeficiency. Sequences were derived from PBMCs from the stem cell graft donor, sampled from the stem cell graft. The V and J segments used are TRBV11-1 and TRBJ2-3; TRBD2 lines up with 10 middle nucleotides. The DNA reads TGTGCCAGCAGCTTCTCGCCTAGCGGGGGCCCAGATACGCAGTATTTT. The resulting protein is CASSFSPSGGPDTQYF.